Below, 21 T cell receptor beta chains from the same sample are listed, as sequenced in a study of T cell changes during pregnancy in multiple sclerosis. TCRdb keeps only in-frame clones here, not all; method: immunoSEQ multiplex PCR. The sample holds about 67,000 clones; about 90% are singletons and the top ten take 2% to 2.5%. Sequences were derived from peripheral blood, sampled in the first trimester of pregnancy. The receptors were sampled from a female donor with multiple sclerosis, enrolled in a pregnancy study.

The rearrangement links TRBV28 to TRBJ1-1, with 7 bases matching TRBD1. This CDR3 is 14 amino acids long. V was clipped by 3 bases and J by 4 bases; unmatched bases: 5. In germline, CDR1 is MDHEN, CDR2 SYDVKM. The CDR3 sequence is CASSFRGRSTEAFF. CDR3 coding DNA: TGTGCCAGCAGTTTTAGGGGGCGAAGCACTGAAGCTTTCTTT.

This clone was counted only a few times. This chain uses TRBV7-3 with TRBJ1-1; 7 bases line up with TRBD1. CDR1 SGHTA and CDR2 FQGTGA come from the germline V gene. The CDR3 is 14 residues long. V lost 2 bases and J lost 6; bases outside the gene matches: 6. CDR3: CASSLGPGTAEAFF. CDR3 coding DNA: TGTGCCAGCAGCTTAGGTCCGGGGACAGCTGAAGCTTTCTTT.

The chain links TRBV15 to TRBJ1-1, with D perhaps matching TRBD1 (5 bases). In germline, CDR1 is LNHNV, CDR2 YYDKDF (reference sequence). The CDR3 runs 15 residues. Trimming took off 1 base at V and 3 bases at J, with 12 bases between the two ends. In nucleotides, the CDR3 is TGTGCCACCAGCAGAGCTGTAGGGGCATACACTGAAGCTTTCTTT. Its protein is CATSRAVGAYTEAFF.

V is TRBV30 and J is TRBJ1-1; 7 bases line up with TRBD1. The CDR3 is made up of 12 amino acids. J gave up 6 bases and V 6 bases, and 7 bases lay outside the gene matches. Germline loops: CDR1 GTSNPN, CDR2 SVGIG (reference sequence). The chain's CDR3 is CACRQGRSEAFF. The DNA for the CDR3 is TGTGCCTGCCGACAGGGTCGTTCTGAAGCTTTCTTT. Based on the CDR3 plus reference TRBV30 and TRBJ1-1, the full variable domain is SQTIHQWPATLVQPVGSPLSLECTVEGTSNPNLYWYRQAAGRGLQLLFYSVGIGQISSEVPQNLSASRPQDRQFILSSKKLLLSDSGFYLCACRQGRSEAFFGQGTRLTVV.

CDR3 region: CASADGGETYYGYTF. The CDR3 bases are TGTGCCAGTGCCGACGGGGGAGAAACCTACTATGGCTACACCTTC. The rearrangement links TRBV19 to TRBJ1-2, with D perhaps TRBD1 (5 bases). Germline V gene sequence: CDR1 LNHDA, CDR2 SQIVND (reference sequence). The V end was cut by 8 bases, the J end by 3 bases, with 19 bases between. The CDR3 consists of 15 residues.

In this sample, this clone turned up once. This CDR3 reads CASSPTVFRTGGNQPQHF. The CDR3 DNA sequence: TGTGCCAGCAGCCCGACCGTTTTTCGGACAGGGGGCAATCAGCCCCAGCATTTT. The chain uses TRBV5-5 and TRBJ1-5; 9 positions match TRBD1. This CDR3 has 18 residues. Losses at the gene ends were 4 bases for V and 2 bases for J; bases not matched to a gene: 13. Looked up from germline, CDR1 is SGHKS and CDR2 is YYEKEE (reference sequence).

This CDR3 reads CASSPDRAGVGNTIYF. CDR3 nucleotides: TGTGCCAGCTCACCGGATAGGGCAGGGGTTGGAAACACCATATATTTT. The chain couples TRBV18 to TRBJ1-3; D might be TRBD1 (6 bases). V gave up 3 bases and J gave up 3 bases, with 15 bases separating them. The CDR3 runs 16 residues. Germline CDR1 and CDR2: KGHSH and LQKENI.

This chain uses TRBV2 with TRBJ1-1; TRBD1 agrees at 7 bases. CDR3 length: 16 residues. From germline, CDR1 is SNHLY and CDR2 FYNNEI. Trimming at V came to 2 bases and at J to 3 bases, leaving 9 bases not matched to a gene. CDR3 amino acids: CASSESVSGGYTEAFF. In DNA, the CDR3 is TGTGCCAGCAGTGAATCGGTTTCAGGGGGTTACACTGAAGCTTTCTTT.

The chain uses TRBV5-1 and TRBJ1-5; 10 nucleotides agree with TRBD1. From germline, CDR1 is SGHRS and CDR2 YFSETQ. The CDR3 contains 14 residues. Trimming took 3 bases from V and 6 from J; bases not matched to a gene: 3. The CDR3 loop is CASSSGTGVQPQHF. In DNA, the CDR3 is TGCGCCAGCAGCTCCGGGACAGGGGTTCAGCCCCAGCATTTT.

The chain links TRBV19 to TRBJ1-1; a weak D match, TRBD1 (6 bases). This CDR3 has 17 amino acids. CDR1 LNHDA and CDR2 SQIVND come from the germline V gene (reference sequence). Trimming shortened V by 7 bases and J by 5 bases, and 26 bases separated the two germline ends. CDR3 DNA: TGTGCCAGTATTAATCCGCGCAGGGGCCCTGGATATACTGAAGCTTTCTTT. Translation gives CASINPRRGPGYTEAFF.

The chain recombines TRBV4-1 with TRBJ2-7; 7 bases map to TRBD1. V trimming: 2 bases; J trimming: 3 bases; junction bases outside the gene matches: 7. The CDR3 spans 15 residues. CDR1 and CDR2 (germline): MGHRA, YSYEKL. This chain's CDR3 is CASSQTGTDFYEQYF. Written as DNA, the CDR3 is TGCGCCAGCAGCCAAACCGGGACAGACTTCTACGAGCAGTACTTC.

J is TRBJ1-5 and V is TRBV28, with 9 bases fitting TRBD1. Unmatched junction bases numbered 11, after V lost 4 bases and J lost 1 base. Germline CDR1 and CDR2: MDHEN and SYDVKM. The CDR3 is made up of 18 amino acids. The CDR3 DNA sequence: TGTGCCAGCAGTTCCCGGGACAGGGCCCAAAGGAGCAATCAGCCCCAGCATTTT. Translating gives CASSSRDRAQRSNQPQHF. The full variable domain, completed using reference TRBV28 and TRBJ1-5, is DVKVTQSSRYLVKRTGEKVFLECVQDMDHENMFWYRQDPGLGLRLIYFSYDVKMKEKGDIPEGYSVSREKKERFSLILESASTNQTSMYLCASSSRDRAQRSNQPQHFGDGTRLSIL.

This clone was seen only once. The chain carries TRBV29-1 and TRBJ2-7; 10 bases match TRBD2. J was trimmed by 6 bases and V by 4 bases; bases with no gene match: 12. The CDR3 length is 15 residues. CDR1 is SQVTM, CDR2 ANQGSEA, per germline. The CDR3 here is CSVGASGSLGAEQYF. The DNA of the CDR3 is TGCAGCGTTGGGGCTAGCGGGAGTTTAGGGGCCGAGCAGTACTTC.

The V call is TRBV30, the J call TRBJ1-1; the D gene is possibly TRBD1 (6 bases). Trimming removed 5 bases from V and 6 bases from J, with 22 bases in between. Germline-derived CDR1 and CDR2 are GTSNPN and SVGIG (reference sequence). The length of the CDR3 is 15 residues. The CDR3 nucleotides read TGTGCCTGGGGGCCCGAGACAGCCAGGGGAGCTGAAGCTTTCTTT. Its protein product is CAWGPETARGAEAFF.

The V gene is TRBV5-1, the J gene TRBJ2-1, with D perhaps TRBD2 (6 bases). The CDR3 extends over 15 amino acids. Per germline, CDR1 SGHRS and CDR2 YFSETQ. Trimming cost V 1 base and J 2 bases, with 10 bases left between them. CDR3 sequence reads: CASSLTSYPYNEQFF. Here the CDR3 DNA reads TGCGCCAGCAGCTTGACTAGCTATCCCTACAATGAGCAGTTCTTC. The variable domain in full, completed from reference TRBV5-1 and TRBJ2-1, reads KAGVTQTPRYLIKTRGQQVTLSCSPISGHRSVSWYQQTPGQGLQFLFEYFSETQRNKGNFPGRFSGRQFSNSRSEMNVSTLELGDSALYLCASSLTSYPYNEQFFGPGTRLTVL.

The CDR3 nucleotides read TGTGCCTGGAGTGGAGGGGGCTATGGCTACACCTTC. Its protein product is CAWSGGGYGYTF. The chain couples TRBV30 to TRBJ1-2, with D perhaps TRBD1 (6 bases). The ends were cut back, 1 base at V and 4 bases at J, with 7 bases in the middle. The CDR3 sequence is 12 residues long. Germline-derived CDR1 and CDR2 are GTSNPN and SVGIG (reference sequence).

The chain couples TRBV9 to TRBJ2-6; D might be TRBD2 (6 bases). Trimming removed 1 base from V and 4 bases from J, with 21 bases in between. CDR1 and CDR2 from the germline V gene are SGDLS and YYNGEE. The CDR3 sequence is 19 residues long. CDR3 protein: CASSVNRGEEGSGANVLTF. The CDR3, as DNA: TGTGCCAGCAGCGTAAATCGAGGGGAGGAAGGATCGGGGGCCAACGTCCTGACTTTC.

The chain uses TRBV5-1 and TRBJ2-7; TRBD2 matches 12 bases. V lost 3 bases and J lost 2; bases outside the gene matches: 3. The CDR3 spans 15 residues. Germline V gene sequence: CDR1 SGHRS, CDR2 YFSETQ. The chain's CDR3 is CASSSRLAGAYEQYF. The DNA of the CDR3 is TGCGCCAGCAGCTCGAGACTAGCGGGGGCCTACGAGCAGTACTTC.

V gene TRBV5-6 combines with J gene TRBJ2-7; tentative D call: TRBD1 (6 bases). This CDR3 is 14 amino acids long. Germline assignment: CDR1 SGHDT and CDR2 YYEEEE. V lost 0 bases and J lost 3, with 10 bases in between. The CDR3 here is CASSLGGRNYEQYF. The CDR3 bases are TGTGCCAGCAGCTTGGGGGGGCGGAACTACGAGCAGTACTTC.

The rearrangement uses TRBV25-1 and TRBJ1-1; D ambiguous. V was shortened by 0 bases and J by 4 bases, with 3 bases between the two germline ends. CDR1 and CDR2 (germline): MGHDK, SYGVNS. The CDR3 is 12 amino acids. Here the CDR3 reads CASSEYGTEAFF. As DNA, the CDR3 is TGTGCCAGCAGTGAATACGGCACTGAAGCTTTCTTT.

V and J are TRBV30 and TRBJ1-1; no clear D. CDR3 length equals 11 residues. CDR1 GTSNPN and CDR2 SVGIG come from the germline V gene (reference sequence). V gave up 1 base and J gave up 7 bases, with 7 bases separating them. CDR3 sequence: CAWSEQFEAFF. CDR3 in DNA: TGTGCCTGGAGTGAACAGTTTGAAGCTTTCTTT.